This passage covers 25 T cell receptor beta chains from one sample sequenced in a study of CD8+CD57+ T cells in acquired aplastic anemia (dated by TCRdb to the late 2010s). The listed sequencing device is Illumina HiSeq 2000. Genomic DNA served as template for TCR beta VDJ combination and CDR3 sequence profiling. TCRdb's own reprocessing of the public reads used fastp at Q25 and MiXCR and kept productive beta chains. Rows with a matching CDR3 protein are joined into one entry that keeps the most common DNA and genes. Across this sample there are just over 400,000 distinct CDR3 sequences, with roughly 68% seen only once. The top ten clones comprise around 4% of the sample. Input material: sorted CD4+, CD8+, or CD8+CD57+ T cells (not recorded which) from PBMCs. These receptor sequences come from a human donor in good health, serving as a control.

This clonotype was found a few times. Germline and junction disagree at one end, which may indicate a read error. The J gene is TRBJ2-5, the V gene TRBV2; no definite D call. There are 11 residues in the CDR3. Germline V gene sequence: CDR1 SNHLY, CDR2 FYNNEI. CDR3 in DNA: TGTGCCAGCAGTGTTGGTCGGACCCAATACTTC. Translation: CASSVGRTQYF. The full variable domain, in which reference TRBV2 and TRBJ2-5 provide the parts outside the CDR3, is EPEVTQTPSHQVTQMGQEVILRCVPISNHLYFYWYRQILGQKVEFLVSFYNNEISEKSEIFDDQFSVERPDGSNFTLKIRSTKLEDSAMYFCASSVGRTQYFGPGTRLLVL.

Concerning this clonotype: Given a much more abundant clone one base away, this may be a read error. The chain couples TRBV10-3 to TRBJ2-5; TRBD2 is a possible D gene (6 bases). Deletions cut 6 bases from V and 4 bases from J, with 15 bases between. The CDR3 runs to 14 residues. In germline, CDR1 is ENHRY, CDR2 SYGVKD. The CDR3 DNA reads TGTGCCATCAGCCGGGCATTGGGAGGAGAGACCCAGTACTTC. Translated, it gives CAISRALGGETQYF.

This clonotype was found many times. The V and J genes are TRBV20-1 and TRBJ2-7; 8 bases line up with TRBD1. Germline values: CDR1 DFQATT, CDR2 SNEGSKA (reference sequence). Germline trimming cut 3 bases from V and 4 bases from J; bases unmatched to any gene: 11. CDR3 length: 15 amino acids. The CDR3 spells CSARVGTGGFYEQYF. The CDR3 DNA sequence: TGCAGTGCTAGGGTCGGAACAGGGGGTTTTTACGAGCAGTACTTC.

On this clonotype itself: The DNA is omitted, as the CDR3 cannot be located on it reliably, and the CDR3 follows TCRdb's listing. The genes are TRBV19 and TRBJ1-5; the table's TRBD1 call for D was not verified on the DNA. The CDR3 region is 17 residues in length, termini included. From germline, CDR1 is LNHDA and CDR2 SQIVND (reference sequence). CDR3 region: CASSIPRGEQYFGPGNF.

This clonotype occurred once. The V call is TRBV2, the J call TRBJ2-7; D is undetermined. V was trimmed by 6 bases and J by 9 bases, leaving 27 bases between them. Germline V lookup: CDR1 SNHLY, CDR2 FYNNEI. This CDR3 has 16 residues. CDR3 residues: CASSGAPGRRVPGQYF. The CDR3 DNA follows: TGTGCCAGCAGCGGCGCGCCGGGCCGTCGCGTCCCGGGGCAGTACTTC.

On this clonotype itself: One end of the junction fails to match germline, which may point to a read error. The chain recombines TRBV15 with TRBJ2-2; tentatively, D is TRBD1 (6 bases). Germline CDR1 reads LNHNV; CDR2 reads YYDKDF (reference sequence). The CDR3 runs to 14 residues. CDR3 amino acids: CATGQPFSNQPLHF. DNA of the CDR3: TGTGCCACCGGACAGCCGTTTAGCAATCAGCCGCTGCATTTT.

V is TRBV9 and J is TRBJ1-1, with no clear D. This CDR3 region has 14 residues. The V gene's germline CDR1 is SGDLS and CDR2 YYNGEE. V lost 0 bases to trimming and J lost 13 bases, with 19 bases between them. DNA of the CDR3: TGTGCCAGCAGCGTAGACGTCGGCGACGGGGATGATTTCTTT. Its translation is CASSVDVGDGDDFF.

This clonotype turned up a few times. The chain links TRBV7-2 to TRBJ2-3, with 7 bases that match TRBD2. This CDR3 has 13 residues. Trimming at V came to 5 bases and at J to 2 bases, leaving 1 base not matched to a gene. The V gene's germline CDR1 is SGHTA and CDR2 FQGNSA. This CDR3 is CASSRDYTDTQYF. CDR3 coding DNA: TGTGCCAGCAGCCGGGACTACACAGATACGCAGTATTTT.

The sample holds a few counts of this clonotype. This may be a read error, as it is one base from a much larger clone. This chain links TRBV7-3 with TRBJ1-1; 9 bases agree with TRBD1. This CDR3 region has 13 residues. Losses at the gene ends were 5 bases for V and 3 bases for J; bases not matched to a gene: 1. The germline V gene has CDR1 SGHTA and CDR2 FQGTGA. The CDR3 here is CASSRQGDTEAFF. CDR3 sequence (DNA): TGTGCCAGCAGCCGACAGGGGGACACTGAAGCTTTCTTT. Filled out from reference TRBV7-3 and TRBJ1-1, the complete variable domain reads GAGVSQTPSNKVTEKGKYVELRCDPISGHTALYWYRQSLGQGPEFLIYFQGTGAADDSGLPNDRFFAVRPEGSVSTLKIQRTERGDSAVYLCASSRQGDTEAFFGQGTRLTVV.

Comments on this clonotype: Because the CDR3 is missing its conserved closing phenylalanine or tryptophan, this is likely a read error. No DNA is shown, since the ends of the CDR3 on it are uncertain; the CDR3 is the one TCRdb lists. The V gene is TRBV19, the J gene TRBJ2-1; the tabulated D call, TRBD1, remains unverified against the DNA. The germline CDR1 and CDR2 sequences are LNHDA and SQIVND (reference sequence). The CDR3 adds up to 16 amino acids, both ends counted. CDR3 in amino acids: CASSIVGQTYDNELFL.

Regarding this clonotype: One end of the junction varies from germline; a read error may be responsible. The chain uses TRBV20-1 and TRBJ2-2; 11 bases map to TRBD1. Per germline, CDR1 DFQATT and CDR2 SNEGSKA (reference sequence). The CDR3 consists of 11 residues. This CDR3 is CSARDRGLWIF. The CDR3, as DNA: TGCAGTGCTAGGGACAGGGGGCTTTGGATTTTT.

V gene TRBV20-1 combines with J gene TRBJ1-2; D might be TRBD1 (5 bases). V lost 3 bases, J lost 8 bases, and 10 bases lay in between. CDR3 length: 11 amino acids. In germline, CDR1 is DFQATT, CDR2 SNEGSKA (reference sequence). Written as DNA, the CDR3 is TGCAGTGCTAGCGTCGGGGGAGGCTACACCTTC. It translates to CSASVGGGYTF.

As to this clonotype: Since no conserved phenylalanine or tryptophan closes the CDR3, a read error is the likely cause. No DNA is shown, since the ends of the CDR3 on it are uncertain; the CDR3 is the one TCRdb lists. The CDR3 here is CASSSTSGWAL. The chain joins TRBV7-2 to TRBJ1-2. The CDR3 is 11 amino acids long, termini counted. From germline, CDR1 is SGHTA and CDR2 FQGNSA.

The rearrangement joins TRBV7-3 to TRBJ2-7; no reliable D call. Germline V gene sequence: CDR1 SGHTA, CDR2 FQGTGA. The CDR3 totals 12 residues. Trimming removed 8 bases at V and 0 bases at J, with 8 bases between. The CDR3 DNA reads TGTGCCAGCTCACCCGCCTCCTACGAGCAGTACTTC. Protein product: CASSPASYEQYF. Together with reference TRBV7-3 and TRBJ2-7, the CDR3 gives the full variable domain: GAGVSQTPSNKVTEKGKYVELRCDPISGHTALYWYRQSLGQGPEFLIYFQGTGAADDSGLPNDRFFAVRPEGSVSTLKIQRTERGDSAVYLCASSPASYEQYFGPGTRLTVT.

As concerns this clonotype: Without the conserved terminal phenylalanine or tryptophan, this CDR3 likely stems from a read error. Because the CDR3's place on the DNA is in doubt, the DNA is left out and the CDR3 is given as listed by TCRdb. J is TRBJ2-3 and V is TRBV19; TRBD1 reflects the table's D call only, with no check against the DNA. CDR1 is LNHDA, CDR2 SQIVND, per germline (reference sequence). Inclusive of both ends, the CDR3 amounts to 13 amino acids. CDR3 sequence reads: CASSQQGANTFGL.

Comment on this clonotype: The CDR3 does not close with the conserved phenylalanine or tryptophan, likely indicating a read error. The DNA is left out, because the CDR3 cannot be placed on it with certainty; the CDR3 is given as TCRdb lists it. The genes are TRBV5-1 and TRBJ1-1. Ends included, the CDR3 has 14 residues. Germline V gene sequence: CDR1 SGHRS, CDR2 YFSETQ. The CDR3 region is CASSLPVKNTEAFG.

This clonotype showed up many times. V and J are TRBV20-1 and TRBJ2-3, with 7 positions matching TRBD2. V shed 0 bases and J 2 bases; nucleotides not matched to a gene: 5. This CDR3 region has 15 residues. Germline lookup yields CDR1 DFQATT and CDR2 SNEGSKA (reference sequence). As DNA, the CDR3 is TGCAGTGCTAGAGACGCGGGGGTTCCCACAGATACGCAGTATTTT. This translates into CSARDAGVPTDTQYF.

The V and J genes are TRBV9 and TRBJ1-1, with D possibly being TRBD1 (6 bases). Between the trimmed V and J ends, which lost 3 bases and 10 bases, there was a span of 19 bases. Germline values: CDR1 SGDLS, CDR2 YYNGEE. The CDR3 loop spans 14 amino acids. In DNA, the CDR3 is TGTGCCAGCAGCGGAGCAGCCAGCGGGGGGGCAGCTTTCTTT. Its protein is CASSGAASGGAAFF.

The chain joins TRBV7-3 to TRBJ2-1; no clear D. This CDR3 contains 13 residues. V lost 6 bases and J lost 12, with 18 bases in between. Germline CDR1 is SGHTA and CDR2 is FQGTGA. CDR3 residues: CASSFSSYDAQFF. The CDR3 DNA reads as TGTGCCAGCAGTTTTAGCTCCTACGATGCGCAGTTCTTC.

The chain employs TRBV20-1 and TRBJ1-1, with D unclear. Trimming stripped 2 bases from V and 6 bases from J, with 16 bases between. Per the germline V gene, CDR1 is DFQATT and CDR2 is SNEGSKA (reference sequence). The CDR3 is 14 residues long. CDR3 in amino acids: CSARSLQNYAEAFF. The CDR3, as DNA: TGCAGTGCTAGAAGCCTTCAGAACTATGCTGAAGCTTTCTTT.

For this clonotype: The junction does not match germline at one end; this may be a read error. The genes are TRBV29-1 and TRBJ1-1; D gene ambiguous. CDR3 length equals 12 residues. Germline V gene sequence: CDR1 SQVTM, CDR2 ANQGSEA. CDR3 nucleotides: TGCAGCGCCCTCACGCTGAACACTGAAGATTACTTT. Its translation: CSALTLNTEDYF.

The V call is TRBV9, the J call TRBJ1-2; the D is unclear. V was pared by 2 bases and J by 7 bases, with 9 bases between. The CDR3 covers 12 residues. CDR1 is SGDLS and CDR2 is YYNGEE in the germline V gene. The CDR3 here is CASSVVDGGYTF. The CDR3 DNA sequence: TGTGCCAGCAGCGTCGTCGACGGTGGCTACACCTTC.

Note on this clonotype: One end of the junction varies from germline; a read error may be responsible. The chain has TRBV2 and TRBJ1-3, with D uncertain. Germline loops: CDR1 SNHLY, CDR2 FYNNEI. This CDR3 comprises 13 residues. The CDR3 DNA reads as TGTGCCAGCAGCCAGCGGGCTGGAATCACCATATATTTT. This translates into CASSQRAGITIYF.

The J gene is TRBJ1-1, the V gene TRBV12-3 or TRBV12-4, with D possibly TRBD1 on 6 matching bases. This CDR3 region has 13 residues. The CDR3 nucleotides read TGTGCTAGTGGTTTTCTGACAGGCGCGGAAGCTTTCTTT. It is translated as CASGFLTGAEAFF.

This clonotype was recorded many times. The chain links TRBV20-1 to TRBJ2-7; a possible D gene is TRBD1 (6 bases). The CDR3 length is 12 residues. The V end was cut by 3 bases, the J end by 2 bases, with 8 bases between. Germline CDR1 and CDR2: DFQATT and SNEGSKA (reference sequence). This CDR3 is CSARGAAYEQYF. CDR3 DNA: TGCAGTGCTAGGGGGGCGGCCTACGAGCAGTACTTC.